The source of this TCR beta chain is a study of blood T cell repertoires in COVID-19. Study context: Samples taken during acute and convalescent COVID-19 were collected in the United States, Italy and Spain. The analysed material was cDNA or gDNA that came from T cells, B-cell-depleted T cells, or PBMCs.

Original methodology: Reference gene primer amplification gave estimated nucleated cell counts. Assay used: immunoSEQ multiplex PCR; TCRdb lists only in-frame clones, some missing. V and J calls plus clone size are reproduced from that table; the DNA served to infer D and trimming. The sample shows approximately 450,000 clones, 75% to 90% of them seen only once. CDR3 length: 14 residues. Trimming took 3 bases from V and 9 from J; bases not matched to a gene: 10. Germline V CDR1 and CDR2: SGHRS, YFSETQ. This receptor was identified in a woman younger than 45 with acute or convalescent COVID-19. The chain links TRBV5-1 to TRBJ1-1, with 8 bases identical to TRBD1. Material for sequencing was peripheral blood. CDR3: CASSSGTGDQKAFF. The CDR3 DNA reads as TGCGCCAGCAGCTCCGGGACAGGTGATCAAAAAGCTTTCTTT.